This T cell receptor beta chain was captured by sequencing in a study of molecular identifiers for immune sequencing clone quantification. After removal of 5 bases from V and 2 bases from J, the junction contained 6 bases not matched to a gene. The length of the CDR3 is 17 residues. Per the germline V gene, CDR1 is PRHDT and CDR2 is FYEKMQ (reference sequence). The sorting of naive CD8 T cells used the CD8+CD4-CCR7+CD45RA+ phenotype. Preparation methods for the bulk TCR libraries were those previously described, with listed TCR primers. TCRdb fed the PCR reads into MiXCR, producing one record per CDR3 protein. The profile shows about 63,000 distinct CDR3 sequences, approximately 18% of them singletons. This clonotype was counted ten times or more.

The TCR comes from a human donor in good health. Some libraries in this study had Jurkat cell RNA spiked in. The genes are TRBV13 and TRBJ2-7; 16 positions match TRBD2. The sample consisted of naive CD8+ T cells from blood, with Jurkat cell RNA spiked in. The subset was: FACS-sorted CD8+CD4-CCR7+CD45RA+ naive T cells. CDR3 DNA sequence: TGTGCCAGCAGCCTGGGACTAGCGGGAGGGTCCACCTACGAGCAGTACTTC. Its translation: CASSLGLAGGSTYEQYF.